This passage covers 22 T cell receptor beta chains from one sample sequenced in a study of vaccination effects on CD4 cells after COVID-19. Their recognized antigens are unknown. Expansion with viral peptide pools was applied to antigen-specific CD4+ T cells by the ViraFEST assay prior to sequencing. Subsequent to ten to eleven days of culture, CD4+ T cells were isolated. The participants, recipients of two vaccine doses, got either BNT162b2 or mRNA-1273. The method was immunoSEQ multiplex PCR; TCRdb's version includes in-frame clones alone and lacks a portion of them. The table lists approximately 17,000 clones, approximately 70% of them singletons. Specimen: CD4+ T cells from PBMCs cultured with SARS-CoV-2 spike peptides, collected after COVID-19 vaccination. These receptors all stem from a human donor who received a COVID-19 vaccine.

V is TRBV10-3 and J is TRBJ2-3; possibly TRBD1 or TRBD2 for D (5 bases each). The CDR3 is 13 amino acids. Germline assignment: CDR1 ENHRY and CDR2 SYGVKD. The V and J ends lost 7 bases and 0 bases respectively, with 8 bases between them. CDR3 in amino acids: CAITGSSTDTQYF. The CDR3 DNA reads as TGTGCCATCACAGGGAGTAGCACAGATACGCAGTATTTT.

The gene calls are TRBV4-1 and TRBJ1-1; no firm D call. This CDR3 is 15 amino acids long. Between the trimmed V and J ends, which lost 0 bases and 0 bases, there was a span of 8 bases. Germline V gene sequence: CDR1 MGHRA, CDR2 YSYEKL. CDR3 sequence (DNA): TGCGCCAGCAGCCAAGAAGGGTCTGTGAACACTGAAGCTTTCTTT. This encodes CASSQEGSVNTEAFF.

This sequence joins TRBV30 and TRBJ2-2; 10 bases line up with TRBD2. Germline lookup yields CDR1 GTSNPN and CDR2 SVGIG (reference sequence). J was trimmed by 13 bases and V by 3 bases; bases with no gene match: 14. There are 15 residues in the CDR3. The CDR3 sequence is CAWSSLTSGRGGLFF. In DNA form, the CDR3 reads TGTGCCTGGAGCTCCTTGACTAGCGGGCGCGGTGGGCTGTTTTTT.

V usage is TRBV6-2 or TRBV6-3 and J usage is TRBJ1-5; the D is unclear. V lost 6 bases and J 8 bases, leaving 17 bases between the germline ends. This CDR3 comprises 14 residues. Per germline, CDR1 MNHEY and CDR2 SVGEGT. The CDR3: CASSPGPHGEPQHF. The CDR3, as DNA: TGTGCCAGCAGCCCCGGACCCCACGGGGAGCCCCAGCATTTT.

As for this clone: One end of the junction fails to match germline, which may point to a read error. V usage is TRBV7-7 and J usage is TRBJ2-5; 8 bases align to TRBD2. The length of the CDR3 is 13 residues. Germline CDR1 SSHAT, CDR2 FNYEAQ (reference sequence). CDR3 in DNA: TGTGCTAGCAGTTTTAGCGGGACAGAGACCCAGTACTTC. Translated: CASSFSGTETQYF. Full variable domain (rest looked up from reference TRBV7-7 and TRBJ2-5): GAGVSQSPRYKVTKRGQDVTLRCDPISSHATLYWYQQALGQGPEFLTYFNYEAQPDKSGLPSDRFSAERPEGSISTLTIQRTEQRDSAMYRCASSFSGTETQYFGPGTRLLVL.

The chain recombines TRBV7-2 with TRBJ1-2; the match to TRBD1 covers 8 bases. CDR1 and CDR2 (germline): SGHTA, FQGNSA. The CDR3 spans 15 residues. The V segment lost 5 bases and the J segment 1 base; nucleotides outside the gene matches: 6. The CDR3: CASSPETGVNYGYTF. DNA of the CDR3: TGTGCCAGCAGCCCGGAGACAGGGGTTAACTATGGCTACACCTTC.

The chain has TRBV10-3 and TRBJ1-1; 8 bases fit TRBD1. Looked up from germline, CDR1 is ENHRY and CDR2 is SYGVKD. The CDR3 is 16 amino acids. The J segment lost 1 base and the V segment lost 10 bases, leaving 14 bases of the junction unmatched. CDR3 bases: TGTGCCAGCAAGGGTACAGGGGGGTTTACGAACACTGAAGCTTTCTTT. This encodes CASKGTGGFTNTEAFF.

The rearrangement joins TRBV15 to TRBJ2-1; no clear D gene. This CDR3 has 16 residues. V lost 0 bases, J lost 7 bases, and 16 bases lay in between. Germline V gene data show CDR1 as LNHNV and CDR2 as YYDKDF (reference sequence). This CDR3 reads CATSRDAAGMGNEQFF. In DNA, the CDR3 is TGTGCCACCAGCAGAGATGCGGCAGGTATGGGGAATGAGCAGTTCTTC.

By proportion, this clone is medium-sized. The V and J genes are TRBV18 and TRBJ2-3; 8 bases match TRBD2. Germline assignment: CDR1 KGHSH and CDR2 LQKENI. With V trimmed by 2 bases and J by 2 bases, 6 bases remained unmatched. This CDR3 contains 16 residues. CDR3 region: CASSPGSGGVTDTQYF. CDR3 coding DNA: TGTGCCAGCTCACCAGGTTCGGGGGGGGTCACAGATACGCAGTATTTT.

The chain has TRBV28 and TRBJ1-2, with D uncertain. Germline V CDR1 and CDR2: MDHEN, SYDVKM. The CDR3 runs 15 residues. With 1 base removed from V and 5 bases from J, the gap between germline ends came to 14 bases. Written as DNA, the CDR3 is TGTGCCAGCAGTTTATCCTCGCCTTTATTGTATGGCTACACCTTC. Amino acids: CASSLSSPLLYGYTF.

The rearrangement joins TRBV10-3 to TRBJ2-1, with TRBD2 identical over 10 bases. CDR1 and CDR2 (germline): ENHRY, SYGVKD. CDR3 length equals 15 residues. Unmatched junction bases numbered 3, after V lost 2 bases and J lost 5 bases. CDR3 sequence reads: CAISEGLADDNEQFF. The CDR3 bases are TGTGCCATCAGTGAGGGACTAGCGGATGACAATGAGCAGTTCTTC.

The chain uses TRBV6-5 and TRBJ1-1; D unresolved. V shed 0 bases and J shed 1 base, with 9 bases lying between them. The germline V gene has CDR1 MNHEY and CDR2 SVGAGI. The CDR3 sequence is 15 residues long. This chain's CDR3 is CASSYSKGRNTEAFF. The CDR3 DNA reads as TGTGCCAGCAGTTACTCGAAGGGCAGGAACACTGAAGCTTTCTTT.

This clone was counted between two and nine times. This chain's CDR3 is CASSPPGVLETQYF. As DNA, the CDR3 is TGTGCCAGCAGTCCCCCTGGGGTATTAGAGACCCAGTACTTC. The gene calls are TRBV28 and TRBJ2-5; D not certain. V was pared by 5 bases and J by 4 bases, with 14 bases between. CDR1 and CDR2 from the germline V gene are MDHEN and SYDVKM. The CDR3 is 14 residues long.

V usage is TRBV15 and J usage is TRBJ2-5; TRBD2 matches 7 bases. From germline, CDR1 is LNHNV and CDR2 YYDKDF (reference sequence). This CDR3 has 14 residues. V was pared by 0 bases and J by 5 bases, with 3 bases of the junction left unmatched. CDR3 bases: TGTGCCACCAGCAGAGATCACGGGGGGGAGACCCAGTACTTC. This codes for CATSRDHGGETQYF.

CDR3: CASSRKRGVSYNEQFF. The CDR3 region has the DNA TGTGCCAGCAGCCGCAAGCGGGGGGTTTCCTACAATGAGCAGTTCTTC. This chain joins TRBV7-8 and TRBJ2-1, with 9 bases matching TRBD2. Germline CDR1 SGHVS, CDR2 FQNEAQ. The CDR3 runs 16 residues. With 5 bases clipped from V and 1 base from J, the junction kept 6 bases outside the gene matches.

Here the CDR3 reads CASSGRWGDPQHF. CDR3 nucleotides: TGTGCCAGCAGTGGCCGGTGGGGGGACCCCCAGCATTTT. The V and J genes are TRBV25-1 and TRBJ1-5; D is perhaps TRBD1 (5 bases). Trimming removed 4 bases at V and 10 bases at J, with 14 bases between. Germline V gene data show CDR1 as MGHDK and CDR2 as SYGVNS. This CDR3 has 13 residues.

The gene calls are TRBV7-8 and TRBJ1-6, with a tentative D call TRBD1 (6 bases). V lost 2 bases and J 15 bases, leaving 23 bases between the germline ends. Germline V gene lookup returns CDR1 SGHVS and CDR2 FQNEAQ. This CDR3 contains 16 residues. The DNA for the CDR3 is TGTGCCAGCAGCTTACTAGTTCTCGGGGGGCGTTCCCACCTCCACTTT. Encoded protein: CASSLLVLGGRSHLHF.

The chain is built from TRBV14 and TRBJ2-7; D remains unclear. Germline lookup yields CDR1 SGHDN and CDR2 FVKESK. The CDR3 loop spans 14 amino acids. Trimming left V 3 bases short and J 3 bases short, with 12 bases between. The chain's CDR3 is CASSQLDGVYEQYF. In DNA, the CDR3 is TGTGCCAGCAGCCAGCTAGATGGGGTCTACGAGCAGTACTTC. The full variable domain, its missing parts supplied by reference TRBV14 and TRBJ2-7, is EAGVTQFPSHSVIEKGQTVTLRCDPISGHDNLYWYRRVMGKEIKFLLHFVKESKQDESGMPNNRFLAERTGGTYSTLKVQPAELEDSGVYFCASSQLDGVYEQYFGPGTRLTVT.

The chain couples TRBV3-1 (or the pseudogene TRBV3-2) to TRBJ2-1, with a tentative D call TRBD1 (5 bases). Trimming left V 4 bases short and J 5 bases short, with 12 bases between. This CDR3 spans 14 amino acids. The V gene's germline CDR1 is LGHDT and CDR2 YNNKEL (reference sequence). For the CDR3, the DNA is TGTGCCAGCAGCCGCAGGACACGGCACAATGAGCAGTTCTTC. It is translated as CASSRRTRHNEQFF.

The V gene is TRBV4-1, the J gene TRBJ1-5; D is possibly TRBD1 (6 bases). The CDR3 has 15 residues. Trimming removed 0 bases at V and 2 bases at J, with 8 bases between. Germline assignment: CDR1 MGHRA and CDR2 YSYEKL. The DNA of the CDR3 is TGCGCCAGCAGCCAAGATGGGGGCGGCAATCAGCCCCAGCATTTT. Protein sequence: CASSQDGGGNQPQHF.

This clone was seen only once. This CDR3 is also generated by other DNA sequences in the sample. The rearrangement joins TRBV19 to TRBJ2-7, with D uncertain. Germline V gene lookup returns CDR1 LNHDA and CDR2 SQIVND (reference sequence). Deletions cut 1 base from V and 0 bases from J, with 4 bases between. The CDR3 has 13 amino acids. The CDR3 reads CASSIGASYEQYF. In DNA form, the CDR3 reads TGTGCCAGTAGTATAGGGGCCTCCTACGAGCAGTACTTC.

This clone was picked up a small number of times. This chain uses TRBV2 with TRBJ1-1; D remains unclear. With 8 bases removed from V and 0 bases from J, the gap between germline ends came to 10 bases. The CDR3 has 13 residues. CDR1 and CDR2 from the germline V gene are SNHLY and FYNNEI. The CDR3 spells CASSEGMNTEAFF. For the CDR3, the DNA is TGTGCCAGCTCTGAGGGTATGAACACTGAAGCTTTCTTT.